The 9 T cell receptor beta chains reported below all come from one sample, sequenced in a study of technical replicates of blood from several donors. Using immunoSEQ multiplex PCR, the repertoire was profiled, and TCRdb retains in-frame clones only, with some absent. The data show some 68,000 clones, 95% seen once. The sequenced sample was T cells isolated from PBMCs. The source of these receptors is a human donor in good health.

This clone has more than one count but fewer than ten. The rearrangement links TRBV4-2 to TRBJ2-1; D may be TRBD1 (5 bases). The germline V and J ends were trimmed by 0 bases and 4 bases, with 13 bases remaining between them. The germline CDR1 and CDR2 sequences are LGHNA and YNFKEQ. This CDR3 has 16 amino acids. CDR3 DNA sequence: TGTGCCAGCAGCCAAGATCCCAGGGTCGAGTACAATGAGCAGTTCTTC. Protein product: CASSQDPRVEYNEQFF.

This clone was seen a single time. V and J are TRBV10-1 and TRBJ1-4; TRBD1 might be the D (6 bases). Germline V gives CDR1 WNHNN, CDR2 SYGVQD (reference sequence). Trimming took 7 bases from V and 0 from J, leaving 21 bases between them. The CDR3 is 18 amino acids. Here the CDR3 DNA reads TGCGCCAGCACCAGAGAACAGGGAGCCGTATCAACTAATGAAAAACTGTTTTTT. As protein: CASTREQGAVSTNEKLFF.

The rearrangement links TRBV11-3 to TRBJ2-5; 8 nucleotides align to TRBD1. Germline loops: CDR1 SGHNT, CDR2 YENEEA. The junction had 10 bases not matched to a gene; V was cut back by 5 bases and J by 5 bases. The CDR3 loop spans 15 amino acids. CDR3 amino acids: CASSTLQGGRETQYF. The CDR3 region has the DNA TGTGCCAGCAGCACCCTACAGGGGGGTCGGGAGACCCAGTACTTC.

V and J are TRBV6-6 and TRBJ1-1; 8 bases align to TRBD1. J was trimmed by 2 bases and V by 9 bases; bases with no gene match: 2. This CDR3 is 12 amino acids long. CDR1 is MNHNY, CDR2 SVGAGI, per germline (reference sequence). CDR3 nucleotides: TGTGCCAGGTCAGGGGGCAACACTGAAGCTTTCTTT. It specifies CARSGGNTEAFF.

The rearrangement links TRBV5-4 to TRBJ2-7; maybe TRBD2 (5 bases). V dropped 5 bases and J dropped 6 bases, with 15 bases sitting between them. This CDR3 is built from 13 residues. Per the germline V gene, CDR1 is SGHNT and CDR2 is YYREEE (reference sequence). The CDR3 DNA sequence: TGTGCCAGCAGGCGGCGGGCAAGTGGCGAGCAGTACTTC. Its translation: CASRRRASGEQYF.

The chain's CDR3 is CAWSPGGTEAFF. CDR3 sequence (DNA): TGTGCCTGGAGTCCAGGGGGCACTGAAGCTTTCTTT. This chain connects TRBV30 to TRBJ1-1; 7 bases are shared with TRBD1. CDR3 size: 12 residues. The ends lost 2 bases at V and 4 bases at J; junction bases unmatched: 1. Germline CDR1 reads GTSNPN; CDR2 reads SVGIG (reference sequence).

This clone is a singleton in its sample. The chain joins TRBV9 to TRBJ2-7, with 7 bases that match TRBD2. V lost 0 bases and J lost 4; bases outside the gene matches: 7. Germline CDR1 reads SGDLS; CDR2 reads YYNGEE. The length of the CDR3 is 15 residues. This chain's CDR3 is CASSVDSWEGYEQYF. DNA of the CDR3: TGTGCCAGCAGCGTAGACTCGTGGGAGGGATACGAGCAGTACTTC.

V is TRBV11-2 and J is TRBJ2-3; 10 bases align to TRBD2. The germline gives CDR1 SGHAT, CDR2 FQNNGV. The CDR3 runs to 17 residues. V gave up 1 base and J gave up 5 bases; unmatched junction bases: 9. CDR3 amino acids: CASSLVRAGGPLDTQYF. For the CDR3, the DNA is TGTGCCAGCAGCTTAGTTCGAGCGGGAGGGCCCCTAGATACGCAGTATTTT.

This chain uses TRBV23-1 with TRBJ1-4; weak D call: TRBD1 (6 bases). Being an ORF, TRBV23-1 has a function that is uncertain. V dropped 9 bases and J dropped 2 bases, with 7 bases sitting between them. The CDR3 runs 12 residues. As DNA, the CDR3 is TGCGCCAGTCAGGGGACTAATGAAAAACTGTTTTTT. Its translation: CASQGTNEKLFF.